Below are 10 T cell receptor beta chains sequenced from a single sample in a study of molecular identifiers for immune sequencing clone quantification. TCRdb called the PCR reads again in MiXCR, with one record for every CDR3 protein. The sample includes 350,000 or so distinct CDR3 sequences, roughly a fifth of them seen just once. The specimen sequenced was naive CD8+ T cells from blood, with Jurkat cell RNA spiked in. The sample's subset: FACS-sorted CD8+CD4-CCR7+CD45RA+ naive T cells. The receptors shown here come from a human donor in good health. Some libraries in this study had Jurkat cell RNA spiked in.

In regard to this clonotype: A much larger clonotype is one base distant, so this may be a read error. The CDR3 does not close with the conserved phenylalanine or tryptophan, likely indicating a read error. The V and J genes are TRBV28 and TRBJ1-5; D remains ambiguous. V shed 3 bases and J shed 6 bases, with 6 bases lying between them. The germline CDR1 and CDR2 sequences are MDHEN and SYDVKM. The CDR3 loop spans 12 amino acids. CDR3 sequence (DNA): TGTGCCAGCAGTTTCGGATTTCAGCCCCAGCATTCT. Its protein product is CASSFGFQPQHS.

This clonotype was detected many times. CDR3 nucleotide sequence: TGTGCCAGCTCTCTAGACAGCTTTCCTAGCACAGATACGCAGTATTTT. It codes for CASSLDSFPSTDTQYF. V gene TRBV5-5 combines with J gene TRBJ2-3; D perhaps matches TRBD1 (5 bases). Germline V gene sequence: CDR1 SGHKS, CDR2 YYEKEE (reference sequence). Trimming took 7 bases from V and 0 from J, leaving 18 bases between them. The CDR3 consists of 16 residues.

This clonotype was detected ten times or more. This sequence joins TRBV29-1 and TRBJ1-1, with 8 nucleotides matching TRBD1. The CDR3 loop spans 12 amino acids. Germline trimming cut 4 bases from V and 4 bases from J; bases unmatched to any gene: 2. CDR1 and CDR2 from the germline V gene are SQVTM and ANQGSEA. The CDR3 reads CSVGQGITEAFF. As DNA, the CDR3 is TGCAGCGTTGGACAGGGGATCACTGAAGCTTTCTTT.

The table lists this clonotype with a few counts. V is TRBV4-3 and J is TRBJ2-7; 9 nucleotides match TRBD1. The germline gives CDR1 LGHNA, CDR2 YSLEER. CDR3 length equals 15 residues. Trimming at V came to 0 bases and at J to 5 bases, leaving 5 bases not matched to a gene. The CDR3 DNA sequence: TGCGCCAGCAGCCAAGAGGGGACAGGGAACGACGAGCAGTACTTC. Its protein is CASSQEGTGNDEQYF.

The V and J genes are TRBV10-1 and TRBJ2-2, with D perhaps matching TRBD2 (5 bases). V was clipped by 3 bases and J by 6 bases, with 23 bases between them. Germline loops: CDR1 WNHNN, CDR2 SYGVQD (reference sequence). The CDR3 is 18 residues long. The CDR3 loop is CASSDPGVEGVVPGELFF. The CDR3 nucleotides read TGCGCCAGCAGTGACCCCGGGGTAGAGGGCGTTGTCCCCGGGGAGCTGTTTTTT.

For this clonotype: One base away lies a much larger clone, so this may be a sequencing read error. The DNA for the CDR3 is TGTGCCAGCAGTTACTCGGTGGGGGTACGGAACACTGAAGCTTTCTTT. This translates into CASSYSVGVRNTEAFF. The V gene is TRBV6-5, the J gene TRBJ1-1, with D possibly being TRBD1 (5 bases). CDR1 and CDR2 from the germline V gene are MNHEY and SVGAGI. The CDR3 contains 16 residues. The ends were cut back, 0 bases at V and 1 base at J, with 12 bases in the middle.

This clonotype has at least ten counts. The chain couples TRBV2 to TRBJ2-7; 13 nucleotides match TRBD2. The CDR3 sequence is 15 residues long. Per germline, CDR1 SNHLY and CDR2 FYNNEI. With V trimmed by 6 bases and J by 0 bases, 2 bases remained unmatched. CDR3 in DNA: TGTGCCAGCAGAGGACTAGCGGGAGCCTCCTACGAGCAGTACTTC. Translation gives CASRGLAGASYEQYF.

The sample holds many counts of this clonotype. CDR3 residues: CASSFKVEGDYEQYF. In DNA form, the CDR3 reads TGTGCCAGCAGCTTCAAGGTGGAGGGCGACTACGAGCAGTACTTC. The V call is TRBV7-6, the J call TRBJ2-7, with D tentatively TRBD2 (6 bases). The CDR3 has 15 residues. V lost 3 bases and J 3 bases, leaving 15 bases between the germline ends. Germline CDR1 and CDR2: SGHVS and FNYEAQ.

This clonotype was seen many times. V gene TRBV20-1 combines with J gene TRBJ2-2; 9 bases map to TRBD1. The junction had 1 base not matched to a gene; V was cut back by 1 base and J by 1 base. Germline CDR1 and CDR2: DFQATT and SNEGSKA (reference sequence). The length of the CDR3 is 15 residues. CDR3 loop: CSARADRGNTGELFF. CDR3 nucleotides: TGCAGTGCTAGAGCGGACAGGGGGAACACCGGGGAGCTGTTTTTT.

The rearrangement uses TRBV11-2 and TRBJ1-4; D not resolved. The V gene's germline CDR1 is SGHAT and CDR2 FQNNGV. The CDR3 runs 15 residues. The V end lost 1 base, the J end lost 1 base, and 7 bases lay between the germline ends. CDR3 loop: CASSLVPGTNEKLFF. The CDR3 DNA reads TGTGCCAGCAGCTTAGTACCAGGAACTAATGAAAAACTGTTTTTT.